A selection of T cell receptor beta chains follows, all from one sample in a study of blood T cell repertoires in COVID-19. Method: immunoSEQ multiplex PCR; TCRdb's copy keeps in-frame clones and lacks some. The sample consists of 110,000 to 150,000 clones, over 70% of them appearing once. The specimen sequenced was PBMCs or T cells enriched from blood (not recorded which). The receptors were gathered from a man in his sixties who had recovered from COVID-19. Both conserved end residues are part of each CDR3. The D gene is left open where the match is weak. Clone size appears in some rows only: once, few, many, or a class for an expanded clone.

d_gene	j_gene	abundance	v_gene	CDR3aa	CDR3nt
TRBD2	TRBJ2-3	NA	TRBV29-1	CSVGLLAGGGDTQYF	TGCAGCGTTGGTCTTCTAGCGGGGGGTGGTGATACGCAGTATTTT
NA	TRBJ2-2	NA	TRBV5-1	CASSLAGGPGELFF	TGCGCCAGCAGCTTGGCCGGGGGTCCCGGGGAGCTGTTTTTT
NA	TRBJ2-2	NA	TRBV11-2	CASSLVPSTGELFF	TGTGCCAGCAGCTTAGTGCCTAGCACCGGGGAGCTGTTTTTT
TRBD2	TRBJ2-1	NA	TRBV7-2	CASSLRLAGAHLDNEQFF	TGTGCCAGCAGCTTAAGGCTAGCGGGAGCCCACCTGGACAATGAGCAGTTCTTC
TRBD1	TRBJ2-2	NA	TRBV7-6	CASSSAGQGGGELFF	TGTGCCAGCAGCTCAGCCGGACAGGGAGGAGGGGAGCTGTTTTTT
TRBD1	TRBJ1-2	NA	TRBV5-1	CASSQGTGGTYGYTF	TGCGCCAGCAGCCAGGGGACAGGGGGTACCTATGGCTACACCTTC
NA	TRBJ1-4	NA	TRBV7-8	CATSRDIYEKLFF	TGTGCCACTTCCCGGGACATTTATGAAAAACTGTTTTTT
NA	TRBJ2-7	NA	TRBV28	CASSVRQTVSLEQYF	TGTGCCAGCAGTGTCCGACAAACCGTTTCCCTCGAGCAGTACTTC
NA	TRBJ2-7	NA	TRBV7-9	CASSLAGGDSGEQYF	TGTGCCAGCAGCTTAGCAGGGGGGGATTCCGGCGAGCAGTACTTC
NA	TRBJ2-7	NA	TRBV4-1	CASSQVSEYEQYF	TGCGCCAGCAGCCAAGTTTCGGAGTACGAGCAGTACTTC
NA	TRBJ2-5	NA	TRBV5-1	CASSLGQQETQYF	TGCGCCAGCAGCTTGGGACAGCAAGAGACCCAGTACTTC
TRBD1	TRBJ1-2	NA	TRBV25-1	CASGETGSVYGYTF	TGTGCCAGTGGGGAGACAGGGAGCGTCTATGGCTACACCTTC
NA	TRBJ2-5	once	TRBV5-5	CASSLWTNQETQYF	TGTGCCAGCAGCTTGTGGACAAACCAAGAGACCCAGTACTTC
NA	TRBJ1-2	NA	TRBV2	CASSGLSGGYGYTF	TGTGCCAGCAGTGGATTGTCCGGGGGCTATGGCTACACCTTC
NA	TRBJ2-7	NA	TRBV5-5	CASSSTSGAYEQYF	TGTGCCAGCAGCTCGACCAGCGGAGCTTACGAGCAGTACTTC
TRBD1	TRBJ1-5	NA	TRBV5-1	CASSETGTENQPQHF	TGCGCCAGCAGCGAGACCGGGACAGAGAATCAGCCCCAGCATTTT
TRBD2	TRBJ2-7	NA	TRBV9	CASSRSSGFSYEQYF	TGTGCCAGCAGCCGATCTAGCGGGTTCTCCTACGAGCAGTACTTC
NA	TRBJ2-3	NA	TRBV19	CASSITGIYTDTQYF	TGTGCCAGTAGTATCACCGGGATTTACACAGATACGCAGTATTTT
NA	TRBJ2-7	NA	TRBV5-1	CASSPGQPYSYEQYF	TGCGCCAGCAGCCCTGGACAGCCTTACTCCTACGAGCAGTACTTC
NA	TRBJ2-1	NA	TRBV11-3	CASSLEGPAYEQFF	TGTGCCAGCAGCTTAGAGGGCCCAGCCTATGAGCAGTTCTTC
TRBD2	TRBJ2-1	NA	TRBV5-4	CASSLPGLAEKRQFF	TGTGCCAGCAGCTTACCGGGACTAGCGGAGAAAAGACAGTTCTTC
TRBD2	TRBJ2-2	NA	TRBV27	CASGTSGSWTGELFF	TGTGCCAGCGGGACTAGCGGGAGTTGGACCGGGGAGCTGTTTTTT
NA	TRBJ2-7	NA	TRBV13	CASSLGGGGYEQYF	TGTGCCAGCAGCCTGGGGGGAGGTGGCTACGAGCAGTACTTC
NA	TRBJ1-1	NA	TRBV11-3	CASSYRWNTEAFF	TGTGCCAGCAGCTACCGGTGGAACACTGAAGCTTTCTTT
NA	TRBJ2-6	NA	TRBV21-1	CASSNRTSGSTGANVLTF	TGTGCCAGCAGCAATCGCACTAGCGGGAGCACTGGGGCCAACGTCCTGACTTTC
TRBD1	TRBJ2-7	NA	TRBV5-5	CASSLTGLDSEQYF	TGTGCCAGCAGCCTGACAGGGTTGGATAGCGAGCAGTACTTC
TRBD1	TRBJ1-1	once	TRBV29-1	CSERDSRNTEAFF	TGCAGCGAAAGGGACAGCAGGAACACTGAAGCTTTCTTT
NA	TRBJ1-5	NA	TRBV7-9	CASSADGLGAQHF	TGTGCCAGCAGCGCGGACGGCCTGGGAGCCCAGCATTTT
NA	TRBJ1-2	NA	TRBV5-1	CASSPGGIRDGYTF	TGCGCCAGCAGCCCGGGGGGAATCCGGGATGGCTACACCTTC
TRBD2	TRBJ2-1	NA	TRBV7-8	CASSLFPLAGDEQFF	TGTGCCAGCAGCTTATTTCCACTAGCGGGGGACGAGCAGTTCTTC
TRBD1	TRBJ2-2	NA	TRBV5-1	CASSLDGQGFAGELFF	TGCGCCAGCAGCTTGGACGGACAGGGGTTTGCCGGGGAGCTGTTTTTT
NA	TRBJ1-6	NA	TRBV18	CASSPQVPAGNNSPLHF	TGTGCCAGCTCACCACAGGTTCCGGCAGGGAATAATTCACCCCTCCACTTT
TRBD2	TRBJ2-2	NA	TRBV19	CASSIGLAGGYTGELFF	TGTGCCAGTAGTATAGGACTAGCGGGAGGGTACACCGGGGAGCTGTTTTTT
NA	TRBJ2-5	NA	TRBV19	CASNPAGGNQETQYF	TGTGCCAGTAACCCTGCTGGGGGGAACCAAGAGACCCAGTACTTC
TRBD1	TRBJ1-4	NA	TRBV5-8	CASSPGQGFVSTNEKLFF	TGTGCCAGCAGCCCCGGACAGGGTTTCGTGTCAACTAATGAAAAACTGTTTTTT
TRBD2	TRBJ2-7	few	TRBV28	CASSEPGGFYEQYF	TGTGCCAGCAGTGAGCCGGGGGGGTTCTACGAGCAGTACTTC
NA	TRBJ1-2	NA	TRBV27	CASSTPPYGYTF	TGTGCCAGCAGTACACCCCCCTATGGCTACACCTTC
NA	TRBJ1-6	NA	TRBV18	CASSPLGGARNSPLHF	TGTGCCAGCTCTCCCCTTGGAGGGGCCAGGAATTCACCCCTCCACTTT
TRBD1	TRBJ1-5	NA	TRBV28	CASSFLQGVNQPQHF	TGTGCCAGCAGTTTTTTACAGGGGGTCAATCAGCCCCAGCATTTT
TRBD1	TRBJ1-4	NA	TRBV25-1	CASRPTGAEEKLFF	TGTGCCAGCAGGCCTACAGGGGCGGAGGAAAAACTGTTTTTT
TRBD2	TRBJ2-1	NA	TRBV4-1	CASSPRDYHNEQFF	TGCGCCAGCAGCCCCCGGGACTACCACAATGAGCAGTTCTTC
TRBD2	TRBJ2-2	NA	TRBV11-2	CASRLAGGRLGELFF	TGTGCCAGCAGACTAGCGGGGGGGCGACTCGGGGAGCTGTTTTTT